Sequencing of this T cell receptor beta chain was carried out in a study of blood T cell repertoires in COVID-19. Study context: Spain, Italy and the United States supplied samples that represented acute and convalescent COVID-19.

Germline CDR1 reads MNHNS; CDR2 reads SASEGT. V gave up 0 bases and J gave up 4 bases, with 7 bases separating them. This CDR3 contains 14 residues. In the original analysis: Researchers report that nucleated cell counts were estimated from reference gene primer amplification. Using immunoSEQ multiplex PCR, the repertoire was profiled, and TCRdb retains in-frame clones only, with some absent. That table gives V, J and clone size, and the DNA gave D and trimming. This sample has about 230,000 clones, with roughly 76% found just once. The origin of this receptor is a woman at least 80 years old with COVID-19, enrolled during active disease. Material: peripheral blood. This sequence joins TRBV6-1 and TRBJ1-5, with D uncertain. CDR3 residues: CASSEAWQNQPQHF. The DNA of the CDR3 is TGTGCCAGCAGTGAAGCTTGGCAAAATCAGCCCCAGCATTTT.